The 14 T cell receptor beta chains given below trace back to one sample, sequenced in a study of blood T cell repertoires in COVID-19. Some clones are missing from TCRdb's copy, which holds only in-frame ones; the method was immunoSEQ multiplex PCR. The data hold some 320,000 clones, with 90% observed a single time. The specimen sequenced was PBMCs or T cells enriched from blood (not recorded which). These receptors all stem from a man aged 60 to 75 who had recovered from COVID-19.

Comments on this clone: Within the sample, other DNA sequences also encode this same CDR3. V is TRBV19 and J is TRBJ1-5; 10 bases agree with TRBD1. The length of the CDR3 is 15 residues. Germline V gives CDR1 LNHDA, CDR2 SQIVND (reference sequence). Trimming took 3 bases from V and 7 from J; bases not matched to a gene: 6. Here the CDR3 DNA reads TGTGCCAGTAGTATTGGGACAGGGGCAGGGCAGCCCCAGCATTTT. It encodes CASSIGTGAGQPQHF.

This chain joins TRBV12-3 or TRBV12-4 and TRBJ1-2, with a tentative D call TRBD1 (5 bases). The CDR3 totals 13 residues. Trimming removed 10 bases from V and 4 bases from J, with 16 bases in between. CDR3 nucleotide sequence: TGTGCCACCAGCGGAGGGAGGGGCTATGGCTACACCTTC. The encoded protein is CATSGGRGYGYTF.

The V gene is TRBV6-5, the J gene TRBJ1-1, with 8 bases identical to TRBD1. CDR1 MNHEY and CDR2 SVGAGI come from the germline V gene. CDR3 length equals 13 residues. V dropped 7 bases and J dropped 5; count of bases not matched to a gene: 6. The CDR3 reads CASKPRGPTEAFF. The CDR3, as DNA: TGTGCCAGCAAACCCAGGGGGCCTACTGAAGCTTTCTTT.

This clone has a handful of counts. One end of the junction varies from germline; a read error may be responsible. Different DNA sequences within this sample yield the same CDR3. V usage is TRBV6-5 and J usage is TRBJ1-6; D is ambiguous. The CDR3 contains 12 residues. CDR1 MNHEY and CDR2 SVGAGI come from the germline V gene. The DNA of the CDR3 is TGTGCCAGCAGTCTGCCTAATTCGCCCCTCCACTTT. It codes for CASSLPNSPLHF.

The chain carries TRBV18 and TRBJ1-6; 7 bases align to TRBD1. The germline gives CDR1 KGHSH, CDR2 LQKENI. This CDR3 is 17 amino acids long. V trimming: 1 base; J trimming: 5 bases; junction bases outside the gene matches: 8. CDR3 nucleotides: TGTGCCAGCTCACCACAAAGACAGGGAGTACATAATTCACCCCTCCACTTT. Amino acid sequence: CASSPQRQGVHNSPLHF.

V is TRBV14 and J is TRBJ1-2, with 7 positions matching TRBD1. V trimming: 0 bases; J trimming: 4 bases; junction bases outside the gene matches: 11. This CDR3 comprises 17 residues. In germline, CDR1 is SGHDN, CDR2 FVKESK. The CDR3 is CASSQDGGTASIYGYTF. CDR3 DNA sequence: TGTGCCAGCAGCCAAGATGGGGGGACAGCCTCTATCTATGGCTACACCTTC.

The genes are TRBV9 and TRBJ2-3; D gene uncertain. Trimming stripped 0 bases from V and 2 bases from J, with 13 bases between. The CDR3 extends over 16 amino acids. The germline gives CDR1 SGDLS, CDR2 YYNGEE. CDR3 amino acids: CASSVGGFPFTDTQYF. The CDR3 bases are TGTGCCAGCAGCGTAGGCGGCTTCCCGTTCACAGATACGCAGTATTTT.

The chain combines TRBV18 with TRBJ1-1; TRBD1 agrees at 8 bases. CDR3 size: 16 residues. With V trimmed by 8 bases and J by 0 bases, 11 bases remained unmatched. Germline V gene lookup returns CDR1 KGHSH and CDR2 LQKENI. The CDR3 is CASQATPGGLNTEAFF. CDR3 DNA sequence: TGTGCCAGCCAGGCCACCCCAGGGGGCCTGAACACTGAAGCTTTCTTT.

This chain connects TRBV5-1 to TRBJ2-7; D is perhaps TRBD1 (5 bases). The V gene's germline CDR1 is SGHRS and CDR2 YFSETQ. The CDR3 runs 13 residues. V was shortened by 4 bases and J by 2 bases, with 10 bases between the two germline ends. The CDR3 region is CASSPMGPYEQYF. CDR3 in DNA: TGCGCCAGCAGCCCGATGGGGCCCTACGAGCAGTACTTC.

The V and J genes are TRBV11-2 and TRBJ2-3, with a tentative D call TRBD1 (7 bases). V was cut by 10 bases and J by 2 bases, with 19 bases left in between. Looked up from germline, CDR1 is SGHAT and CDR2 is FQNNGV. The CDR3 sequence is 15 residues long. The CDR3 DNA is TGTGCCATTCCCATACCAGGGGGGACCACAGATACGCAGTATTTT. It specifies CAIPIPGGTTDTQYF.

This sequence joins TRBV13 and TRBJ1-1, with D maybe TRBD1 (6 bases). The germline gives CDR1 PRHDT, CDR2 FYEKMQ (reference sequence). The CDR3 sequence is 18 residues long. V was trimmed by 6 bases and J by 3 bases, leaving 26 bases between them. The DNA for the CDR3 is TGTGCCAGCAGTTCCGCCCCGTTGACAGGCCACTGGGACACTGAAGCTTTCTTT. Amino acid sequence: CASSSAPLTGHWDTEAFF.

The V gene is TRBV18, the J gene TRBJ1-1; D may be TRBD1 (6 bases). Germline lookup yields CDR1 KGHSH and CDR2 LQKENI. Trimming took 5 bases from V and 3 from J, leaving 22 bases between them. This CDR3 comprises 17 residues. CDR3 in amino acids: CASSGTQGLVAHTEAFF. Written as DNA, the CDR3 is TGTGCCAGCTCAGGGACACAGGGATTGGTAGCGCACACTGAAGCTTTCTTT.

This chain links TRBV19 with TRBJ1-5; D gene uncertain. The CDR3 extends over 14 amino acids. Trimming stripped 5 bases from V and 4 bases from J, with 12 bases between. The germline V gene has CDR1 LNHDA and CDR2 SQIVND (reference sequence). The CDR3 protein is CASSETSGNQPQHF. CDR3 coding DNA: TGTGCCAGTAGTGAAACTAGTGGGAATCAGCCCCAGCATTTT.

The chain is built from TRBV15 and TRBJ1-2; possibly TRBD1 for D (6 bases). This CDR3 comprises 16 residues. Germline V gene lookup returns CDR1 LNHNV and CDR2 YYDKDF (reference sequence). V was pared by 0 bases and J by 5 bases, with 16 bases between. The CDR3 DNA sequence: TGTGCCACCAGCAGAGATGTATTGCAGGGGTCGTATGGCTACACCTTC. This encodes CATSRDVLQGSYGYTF.